This TCR beta chain was recovered during a study of cytomegalovirus exposure and HLA in healthy donors (dated by TCRdb to between 2016 and 2019). A note on the overall study: In an earlier analysis of 587 of the donors, 250 to 350 Gb of sequence data and roughly 100 million unique TCR beta sequences from 150 million to 200 million T cells were reported. Every repertoire in the discovery cohort had been generated on one and the same sequencing platform. The number of donors typed differed by locus, with about 629-640 for A, B, C, DRB1 and DQB1, more than 500 for DQA1, over 600 for DPA1, and some 450 for DPB1. The study combined high-throughput TCR immunosequencing, statistical association of individual TCRs with disease status, and machine learning to predict cytomegalovirus infection status. In addition to the first cohort of 666 subjects, a separate validation cohort of around 110 different subjects was used. A later genetic analysis used genome-wide SNP genotypes for about 55% of the 666 donors, treating that subset as a discovery cohort. HLA typing included class I and class II loci at four-digit resolution. An earlier analysis of some 600 of the donors applied high-throughput TCR beta sequencing to assess whether each TCR beta V gene segment acted as functional or pseudogenic. An early release covering just under 650 HLA-typed donors comprised roughly 300 gigabases of sequencing data and around 86 million unique TCR sequences. Roughly 5 DR-DQ haplotypes were treated as single units for association and clustering because of strong linkage in the cohort. Donor age, sex, ethnicity and CMV serostatus were compiled alongside the repertoire data. The T cell repertoires of around 670 subjects were profiled by immunosequencing and related to cytomegalovirus serostatus. Among roughly 370 genotyped donors of the cohort, an average of around 240,000 unique TCR beta nucleotide sequences were sequenced per donor, about a sixth of them non-productive. The study was designed to test whether signatures of past pathogen exposure could be identified by cataloging public T cell receptors. Rather than drawing on any new phenotypic data, the later analysis identified candidate immune exposures from TCR beta sequences and the way those sequences occurred across donors. The genetic ancestry cluster associated with self-reported Caucasian donors included around four fifths of the approximately 410 genotyped donors. A later analysis re-examined previously published TCR beta repertoires from about 700 donors and added high-resolution HLA genotyping to investigate patterns of TCR occurrence.

The cysteine opens and the phenylalanine closes a CDR3 of 15 amino acids. CDR3 DNA is the only sequence kept; it has 45 bases, read in frame from the first base. Relative to germline, V is 3 bases shorter and J is 4 bases shorter, with 10 bases between their ends. Per the germline V gene (reference sequence), SEHNR is the CDR1 and FQNEAQ is the CDR2. About this clone: Its antigen is still unknown. Within one base of it there is no much larger clone, and no base qualities were kept.

The cohort comprised around 690 healthy bone marrow donors. Cohort members were all nominally healthy when sampled, although unrecorded immune exposures were likely present. The donor tested CMV seronegative, placing the donor among the 350 to 400 seronegative members of the cohort. A peripheral blood sample was provided by each donor, and peripheral blood mononuclear cells were used for TCR beta sequencing. Genomic DNA extraction from the blood cell samples was performed with the Qiagen DNeasy Blood Extraction Kit. The library was prepared using the immunoSEQ multiplex PCR assay. For the multiplex PCR, a mixture combining 60 forward primers for TCR Vbeta segments and 13 reverse primers for TCR Jbeta segments was used. The CDR3 region of rearranged TCR beta genes was amplified from genomic DNA with a multiplex PCR assay. The Illumina HiSeq System was used to sequence the amplified TCR beta libraries as 87-base-pair reads. The original pipeline was this. Across the 670 or so repertoires, a later analysis counted roughly 77 million unique TCR beta chains, approximately 12 million of which were shared by at least two donors. To remove PCR and sequencing errors, raw reads were error-corrected and collapsed into unique sequences using a nearest-neighbor algorithm that merged closely related sequences. Alignment of CDR3 sequences to IMGT reference sequences was used to assign V, D and J gene segments. For a sequence to be retained, a match of at least six nucleotides was required to both a V gene segment and a J gene segment. A rearrangement was called productive if the CDR3 had no stop codons and remained in frame with V and J, and every other rearrangement was called non-productive. Following IMGT convention, CDR3 was defined as the stretch from the second conserved V-encoded cysteine to the conserved J-encoded phenylalanine. In an earlier analysis of just under 600 of the donors, sequences lacking an unambiguous match to a single V gene segment were excluded. In an earlier analysis of about 590 of the donors, a V segment was called functional when productive rearrangements were above 56.7%, and segregating when the standard deviation between donors exceeded 5%. A statistical classification framework was built to diagnose cytomegalovirus status from the catalog of TCR beta chain sequences. In a later analysis, V and J genes were assigned by comparing TCR nucleotide sequences against IMGT/GENE-DB human TR gene sequences. The TCRdist pipeline was used in a later analysis to assign CDR3 sequences and most-parsimonious VDJ recombination scenarios. In a later analysis, each TCR beta chain was defined by its CDR3 amino acid sequence together with its V-gene family, and reads without a unique V-gene family were excluded. A later analysis removed nearly 600 highly shared, low-generation-probability nucleotide sequences to deal with suspected cross-contamination and a sequencing artifact. In a later analysis, a clonal expansion index was calculated for each public chain from normalized within-repertoire ranks of inferred template counts. In a later analysis, generation probabilities were computed using a VDJ recombination model fitted to out-of-frame rearrangements, and the results were checked against IGoR. Hypergeometric tests were used in a later analysis to score TCR-TCR, TCR-HLA and TCR-CMV co-occurrence, with a repertoire-size bias correction applied to the TCR pairs. A later analysis estimated false discovery rates by permuting HLA or CMV assignments 20 times. In a later analysis, co-occurring TCRs were grouped with DBSCAN, and TCRdist sequence similarity was added when clustering was performed within HLA-allele-positive subsets. Repertoires with fewer than 30,000 or more than 120,000 public chains, plus five repertoires with anomalous nucleotide sharing, were excluded from co-occurrence clustering. This immuneACCESS table, as held by TCRdb, lists in-frame sequences with V and J called but not all clones. Of the missing ones, under half trace to an unresolved V gene in checked studies; the others have no known cause. V and J calls and clone size are those listed in that table; D and trimming were worked out from the DNA. The sample table records about 150,000 clones; around 78% of these occur just once. The ten largest clones take up 1.5% to 2% of the sample.

What the study reported, not specific to this receptor: Some IMGT-functional V segments, including TRBV6-2 and TRBV6-3, could not be told apart with the 87-base-pair reads, so those segments were excluded. For the cohort, immune exposure information was limited to CMV serostatus. Because HLA typing was unavailable for some donors at each locus, only the typed subset was used in association tests. This cohort had only TCR beta chains sequenced, and the lack of alpha or paired-chain data limited which features could be detected. It was suggested by the authors that the approach could potentially be generalized to other disease states and immunological phenotypes. The presence/absence analyses assumed that sequencing depth was roughly uniform across donors, and that assumption may not be true. Three of the identified cytomegalovirus-associated TCR beta chains were confirmed in vitro to be specific for cytomegalovirus antigens. In the study, approximately 160 TCR beta chains were listed as associated with cytomegalovirus. A later analysis found that HLA-associated TCR beta chains were more clonally expanded and had lower generation probabilities than equally common non-associated chains. The classifier was reported to diagnose cytomegalovirus status with high specificity and sensitivity in both the original and validation cohorts. In a later genetic analysis, fewer N-insertions in productive TCRs were reported among donors in an Asian-associated ancestry cluster than the 666-donor mean. In an earlier analysis of approximately 590 of the donors, most TCR beta V segments appeared in productive rearrangements about 87% or about 30% of the time, broadly matching IMGT annotations. While some public TCRs were present in many individuals, most TCR sequences turned up only very rarely across donors. A later analysis found that most CMV-associated TCR beta chains appeared HLA-restricted, with HLA associations seemingly driven largely by CMV exposure. Because counts were too low, seventeen rarely observed V segments, including chromosome 9 orphons, were left out of the earlier analysis of approximately 580 of the donors. Specific HLA alleles were associated with 15,000 to 20,000 TCR beta sequences at a false discovery rate of 0.05 in a later analysis. A later genetic analysis associated a missense DCLRE1C variant with V-gene and J-gene trimming of TCR beta chains, and an independent cohort replicated the association. A later analysis found that TCR association rates varied across HLA loci, with DRB1 alleles showing the most associated TCRs and HLA-C alleles the fewest. A further reported finding was that TCR beta sequences accurately predicted the HLA-A and HLA-B alleles for most subjects in the first cohort. Linkage disequilibrium might explain the correlated functional status among segregating V segments, but an unknown experimental factor could not be excluded. According to a later analysis, parvovirus B19, influenza, CMV and Epstein-Barr virus appeared linked to several top co-occurrence clusters. The sequencing pipeline was judged likely to have produced a cluster of highly shared sequence variants as a technical artifact. Strong co-occurrence of HLA alleles, especially DR and DQ, made assigning TCR associations to individual alleles difficult.

This clonotype originated in a woman between 18 and 30 years old in good health and CMV-seronegative. Sequenced input: PBMCs. The sequence is built from TRBV7-9 and TRBJ2-6; TRBD2 is perhaps the D gene, given 6 matching bases. The DNA is as follows: TGTGCCAGCAGCTTTTCGGGAGCAGGGGCCAACGTCCTGACTTTC. Translated, this gives CASSFSGAGANVLTF. Extended through the reference TRBV7-9 and TRBJ2-6 proteins, this CDR3 yields the full variable domain: DTGVSQNPRHKITKRGQNVTFRCDPISEHNRLYWYRQTLGQGPEFLTYFQNEAQLEKSRLLSDRFSAERPKGSFSTLEIQRTEQGDSAMYLCASSFSGAGANVLTFGAGSRLTVL.